Listed here are 22 T cell receptor beta chains from one sample, sequenced in a study of cytomegalovirus exposure and HLA in healthy donors. The assay was immunoSEQ multiplex PCR, and TCRdb's table has in-frame clones only and misses some. The table records 200,000 to 250,000 clones, 80% to 90% of them present only once. Sequencing input: PBMCs. The receptors shown here come from a man younger than 35 in good health and CMV-seronegative.

This clone was detected a few times. This rearrangement joins TRBV2 to TRBJ1-2; the D is unclear. The CDR3 length is 12 residues. V lost 0 bases and J 7 bases, leaving 6 bases between the germline ends. Per the germline V gene, CDR1 is SNHLY and CDR2 is FYNNEI. CDR3 sequence reads: CASSEAPGGYTF. CDR3 in DNA: TGTGCCAGCAGTGAAGCGCCAGGTGGCTACACCTTC.

Details on this clone: This sample includes further DNA sequences coding for the same CDR3. The chain combines TRBV29-1 with TRBJ2-2; 8 nucleotides line up with TRBD1. The germline CDR1 and CDR2 sequences are SQVTM and ANQGSEA. The V segment lost 5 bases and the J segment 5 bases; nucleotides outside the gene matches: 10. CDR3 length: 15 amino acids. The CDR3 reads CSVHQGAVLTGELFF. CDR3 nucleotides: TGCAGCGTTCATCAGGGGGCCGTCTTAACCGGGGAGCTGTTTTTT.

The rearrangement uses TRBV11-2 and TRBJ2-4, with TRBD2 identical over 8 bases. CDR3 length: 14 residues. CDR1 and CDR2 (germline): SGHAT, FQNNGV. The junction had 6 bases not matched to a gene; V was cut back by 5 bases and J by 6 bases. CDR3 region: CASSRGGPGNIQYF. DNA for the CDR3: TGTGCCAGCAGCCGCGGGGGGCCTGGAAACATTCAGTACTTC.

The CDR3 sequence: CASSVAGASYEQYF. The CDR3 DNA reads as TGCGCCAGCAGTGTAGCGGGGGCCTCCTACGAGCAGTACTTC. The V gene is TRBV10-2, the J gene TRBJ2-7; 9 bases agree with TRBD2. CDR3 length: 14 residues. The V and J ends lost 4 bases and 0 bases, in that order; junction bases with no gene match: 1. From germline, CDR1 is WSHSY and CDR2 SAAADI.

A few counts support this clone. V gene TRBV2 combines with J gene TRBJ1-2, with a tentative D call TRBD1 (5 bases). CDR3 length equals 14 residues. Germline CDR1 and CDR2: SNHLY and FYNNEI. Trimming shortened V by 6 bases and J by 7 bases, and 18 bases separated the two germline ends. CDR3 nucleotides: TGTGCCAGCAGGGGCCTGGGGCAGGCTGGTGGCTACACCTTC. Its translation: CASRGLGQAGGYTF. The whole variable domain, filled in from reference TRBV2 and TRBJ1-2, reads EPEVTQTPSHQVTQMGQEVILRCVPISNHLYFYWYRQILGQKVEFLVSFYNNEISEKSEIFDDQFSVERPDGSNFTLKIRSTKLEDSAMYFCASRGLGQAGGYTFGSGTRLTVV.

The CDR3 protein is CASSTLQGSYNEQFF. CDR3 DNA sequence: TGTGCCAGCAGCACCCTACAGGGTTCCTACAATGAGCAGTTCTTC. J is TRBJ2-1 and V is TRBV11-2; D is possibly TRBD1 (6 bases). The CDR3 runs to 15 residues. Trimming cost V 5 bases and J 1 base, with 12 bases left between them. Looked up from germline, CDR1 is SGHAT and CDR2 is FQNNGV.

This chain joins TRBV15 and TRBJ2-7; a weak D match, TRBD2 (5 bases). Deletions cut 3 bases from V and 4 bases from J, with 16 bases between. The germline CDR1 and CDR2 sequences are LNHNV and YYDKDF (reference sequence). This CDR3 spans 15 amino acids. The CDR3 loop reads CATSSWGEDTYEQYF. The CDR3 DNA sequence: TGTGCCACCAGCAGTTGGGGAGAGGATACTTACGAGCAGTACTTC.

The chain carries TRBV5-1 and TRBJ2-1, with 7 bases that match TRBD2. CDR1 is SGHRS, CDR2 YFSETQ, per germline. Unmatched junction bases numbered 7, after V lost 0 bases and J lost 4 bases. This CDR3 has 16 amino acids. In nucleotides, the CDR3 is TGCGCCAGCAGCTTGGTTGTAGCGGGTACTTACAATGAGCAGTTCTTC. This sequence encodes CASSLVVAGTYNEQFF.

The chain carries TRBV19 and TRBJ2-7, with TRBD1 as a possible D gene (5 bases). The germline V gene has CDR1 LNHDA and CDR2 SQIVND (reference sequence). V was clipped by 1 base and J by 0 bases, with 10 bases between them. CDR3 size: 15 residues. CDR3 in DNA: TGTGCCAGTAGTATAGCATGGGGCAGCTCCTACGAGCAGTACTTC. Translated, it gives CASSIAWGSSYEQYF.

This CDR3 is CASSQYSVETQYF. CDR3 DNA: TGTGCCAGCAGCCAATATAGCGTAGAGACCCAGTACTTC. The chain recombines TRBV4-2 with TRBJ2-5, with D perhaps matching TRBD2 (5 bases). Per germline, CDR1 LGHNA and CDR2 YNFKEQ. Trimming took 2 bases from V and 4 from J, leaving 8 bases between them. The CDR3 is made up of 13 amino acids.

This clone has just a few counts. This sequence joins TRBV11-2 and TRBJ1-5, with D perhaps TRBD1 (5 bases). This CDR3 contains 17 residues. V lost 0 bases, J lost 0 bases, and 12 bases lay in between. Looked up from germline, CDR1 is SGHAT and CDR2 is FQNNGV. For the CDR3, the DNA is TGTGCCAGCAGCTTAGAGGGACTCGGTAATAGCAATCAGCCCCAGCATTTT. As protein: CASSLEGLGNSNQPQHF.

The J gene is TRBJ1-1, the V gene TRBV4-3, with a weak D call TRBD1 (5 bases). The CDR3 consists of 14 residues. CDR1 and CDR2 (germline): LGHNA, YSLEER. The V end lost 2 bases, the J end lost 1 base, and 8 bases lay between the germline ends. The CDR3 region has the DNA TGCGCCAGCAGCCAATGGGGCGGGAACACTGAAGCTTTCTTT. It codes for CASSQWGGNTEAFF.

V and J are TRBV29-1 and TRBJ1-1; 9 bases align to TRBD1. The CDR3 has 15 amino acids. The V gene's germline CDR1 is SQVTM and CDR2 ANQGSEA. Unmatched junction bases numbered 10, after V lost 4 bases and J lost 4 bases. Written as DNA, the CDR3 is TGCAGCGTTGGCCGGGACAGGGAGGTATCCACTGAAGCTTTCTTT. This codes for CSVGRDREVSTEAFF.

V gene TRBV5-1 combines with J gene TRBJ2-7; TRBD2 might be the D (5 bases). The germline V gene has CDR1 SGHRS and CDR2 YFSETQ. The CDR3 totals 16 residues. V was trimmed by 5 bases and J by 5 bases, leaving 23 bases between them. The CDR3 bases are TGCGCCAGCAGGGGTCGTGTCCGGCGAGGGATCGACGAGCAGTACTTC. Translation: CASRGRVRRGIDEQYF.

The chain combines TRBV9 with TRBJ2-7; a weak D match, TRBD1 (6 bases). Trimming stripped 4 bases from V and 3 bases from J, with 14 bases between. Per the germline V gene, CDR1 is SGDLS and CDR2 is YYNGEE. The CDR3 contains 14 residues. CDR3 in DNA: TGTGCCAGCAGCCCAGGGGTAGCTGGCTACGAGCAGTACTTC. Translating it yields CASSPGVAGYEQYF. Supplemented by reference TRBV9 and TRBJ2-7, the full variable domain reads DSGVTQTPKHLITATGQRVTLRCSPRSGDLSVYWYQQSLDQGLQFLIQYYNGEERAKGNILERFSAQQFPDLHSELNLSSLELGDSALYFCASSPGVAGYEQYFGPGTRLTVT.

With regard to this clone: Mismatch with germline at one junction end may stem from a read error. V is TRBV4-3 and J is TRBJ2-1; D gene unclear. CDR3 length equals 16 residues. Germline loops: CDR1 LGHNA, CDR2 YSLEER. The CDR3 DNA sequence: TGCGCCAGCACCCAAGTTCCGTCGAGCTCCTACAATGAGCAGTTCTTC. It codes for CASTQVPSSSYNEQFF.

The chain recombines TRBV6-1 with TRBJ1-1, with D unresolved. Germline lookup yields CDR1 MNHNS and CDR2 SASEGT. The CDR3 length is 14 residues. The V end lost 2 bases, the J end lost 4 bases, and 11 bases lay between the germline ends. This chain's CDR3 is CASSEREAFTEAFF. The CDR3 bases are TGTGCCAGCAGTGAACGGGAGGCCTTCACTGAAGCTTTCTTT.

The J gene is TRBJ2-1, the V gene TRBV20-1; D not resolved. The germline gives CDR1 DFQATT, CDR2 SNEGSKA (reference sequence). This CDR3 comprises 10 residues. Trimming pared 5 bases from V and 9 bases from J, leaving 8 bases between. CDR3 bases: TGCAGTGCTGGAGTCGGTGAGCAGTTCTTC. It is translated as CSAGVGEQFF.

The chain's CDR3 is CASSPPGLHNEQFF. In nucleotides, the CDR3 is TGCGCCAGCAGCCCCCCCGGACTCCACAATGAGCAGTTCTTC. The rearrangement links TRBV4-1 to TRBJ2-1, with D perhaps TRBD2 (5 bases). V lost 4 bases, J lost 5 bases, and 12 bases lay in between. The CDR3 runs 14 residues. Germline V gene lookup returns CDR1 MGHRA and CDR2 YSYEKL.

The genes are TRBV15 and TRBJ1-5; TRBD1 is a possible D gene (6 bases). CDR1 LNHNV and CDR2 YYDKDF come from the germline V gene (reference sequence). Deletions cut 1 base from V and 4 bases from J, with 11 bases between. The CDR3 loop spans 15 amino acids. This CDR3 is CATSRGDRSNQPQHF. CDR3 coding DNA: TGTGCCACCAGCAGAGGAGACAGGTCTAATCAGCCCCAGCATTTT.

Here the CDR3 reads CASRRSNQPQHF. CDR3 DNA: TGTGCCAGTAGGCGGAGCAATCAGCCCCAGCATTTT. This sequence joins TRBV19 and TRBJ1-5; D is ambiguous. The ends were cut back, 6 bases at V and 1 base at J, with 4 bases in the middle. Germline V gene data show CDR1 as LNHDA and CDR2 as SQIVND (reference sequence). The CDR3 length is 12 residues.

J is TRBJ2-3 and V is TRBV6-5; TRBD1 is a possible D gene (5 bases). V was cut by 7 bases and J by 2 bases, with 16 bases left in between. This CDR3 has 15 amino acids. Germline lookup yields CDR1 MNHEY and CDR2 SVGAGI. The CDR3 sequence: CASKQGPGSTDTQYF. CDR3 sequence (DNA): TGTGCCAGCAAGCAGGGTCCAGGGTCCACAGATACGCAGTATTTT.